The sequence of this T cell receptor (beta chain) was determined in a study of cytomegalovirus exposure and HLA in healthy donors. The PCR had 60 Vbeta and 13 Jbeta primers. Profiling relied on immunoSEQ multiplex PCR, and the TCRdb table lists in-frame clones only, not all of them. The sample lists 200,000 to 250,000 clones, roughly four fifths seen once, with approximately 0.22% in the top ten. The clonotype originates from a girl aged 2 to 9 in good health and CMV-seronegative. The sequenced sample consisted of PBMCs.

The CDR3: CASSSLDRADTEAFF. In nucleotides, the CDR3 is TGTGCCAGCAGCTCACTTGACAGGGCGGACACTGAAGCTTTCTTT. The gene calls are TRBV5-6 and TRBJ1-1, with TRBD1 matching 7 bases. CDR1 is SGHDT, CDR2 YYEEEE, per germline. The CDR3 is made up of 15 amino acids. The trim removed 3 bases at V and 3 bases at J, leaving 8 bases unmatched.